The TCR beta chain under discussion was sequenced for a study of shared clonotypes between healthy human individuals. Study-level background: Per-donor plates numbered three CD4 naive, three CD4 memory, two CD8 naive and one CD8 memory. Study-wide results and caveats: Rarefaction showed sorted-subset sequencing was incomplete despite large depth. It was observed that approximately 5% of naive CD4 clonotypes were shared across several donors.

The CDR3 contains 15 residues. In germline, CDR1 is MDHEN, CDR2 SYDVKM. Trimming removed 2 bases at V and 1 base at J, with 12 bases between. All donors were Caucasian adults living in Nashville, Tennessee. This clone was seen a single time. Its antigen is undetermined. Generated by immunoSEQ multiplex PCR, the TCRdb table keeps only in-frame clones and is missing some. The sample includes about 530,000 clones, around 96% of them seen just once. The TCR originated in a woman younger than 45 in good health. Sample: naive CD4+ T cells sorted from blood. The sample's subset: CD45RA+ positively selected. This chain joins TRBV28 and TRBJ2-7; D not certain. This chain's CDR3 is CASSLAPDRSYEQYF. The CDR3 DNA reads as TGTGCCAGCAGTTTAGCCCCGGACCGGTCCTACGAGCAGTACTTC.